What follows is one TCR beta chain and its context. The sample originates from a study of blood T cells in healthy people across ages. Using a J-beta primer mix together with a sample-barcoded 5' primer, a second PCR was run for roughly 7 to 12 cycles. Via MiXCR, TCRdb re-called the 5' RACE reads, giving one row per CDR3 protein. The sample includes more than 700,000 distinct CDR3 sequences, approximately 53% seen only once; the top ten take roughly two fifths. Between the trimmed V and J ends, which lost 2 bases and 6 bases, there was a span of 7 bases. CDR3 length: 13 amino acids. Germline loops: CDR1 KGHSH, CDR2 LQKENI.

This chain links TRBV18 with TRBJ2-2; unclear D gene. The TCR comes from a man older than 75 in good health. The specimen was blood. The CDR3 sequence: CASSPSGAGELFF. CDR3 DNA: TGTGCCAGCTCACCATCAGGAGCCGGGGAGCTGTTTTTT.